The 20 T cell receptor beta chains given below trace back to one sample, sequenced in a study of blood T cell repertoires in COVID-19. Data came from immunoSEQ multiplex PCR; TCRdb stores just in-frame clones and leaves some out. This sample has tens of thousands of clones; approximately 88% occur once, and the top ten carry roughly 3.7%. The specimen sequenced was peripheral blood. Source of these receptors: a man aged 35 to 55 with COVID-19, enrolled during active disease.

The gene calls are TRBV3-1 (or the pseudogene TRBV3-2) and TRBJ2-3; D may be TRBD2 (6 bases). This CDR3 has 16 residues. The germline V gene encodes CDR1 LGHDT and CDR2 YNNKEL (reference sequence). The germline V and J ends were trimmed by 1 base and 1 base, with 12 bases remaining between them. CDR3 sequence reads: CASSQGPIAGTDTQYF. The CDR3 bases are TGTGCCAGCAGCCAAGGGCCCATAGCGGGCACAGATACGCAGTATTTT.

The J gene is TRBJ2-7, the V gene TRBV5-6; D is unresolved. Trimming left V 1 base short and J 3 bases short, with 5 bases between. Germline CDR1 reads SGHDT; CDR2 reads YYEEEE. This CDR3 contains 12 residues. CDR3 residues: CASSLFNYEQYF. CDR3 nucleotide sequence: TGTGCCAGCAGCTTGTTCAACTACGAGCAGTACTTC.

The V call is TRBV2, the J call TRBJ2-1; 11 nucleotides agree with TRBD2. The germline gives CDR1 SNHLY, CDR2 FYNNEI. V lost 6 bases, J lost 5 bases, and 12 bases stayed unmatched. The CDR3 extends over 17 amino acids. In DNA, the CDR3 is TGTGCCAGCAGACCTTTTTCCGGGACTAGCGGAAACAATGAGCAGTTCTTC. Translated: CASRPFSGTSGNNEQFF.

CDR3 in DNA: TGTGCCAGCAGCCAACCCCGGGGGGTAGCGGCCCTCCAAGAGACCCAGTACTTC. Translated, it gives CASSQPRGVAALQETQYF. J is TRBJ2-5 and V is TRBV3-1 (or the pseudogene TRBV3-2); 7 nucleotides align to TRBD2. The V segment lost 2 bases and the J segment 1 base; nucleotides outside the gene matches: 13. The CDR3 covers 18 residues. Germline V CDR1 and CDR2: LGHDT, YNNKEL (reference sequence).

The rearrangement links TRBV6-2 or TRBV6-3 to TRBJ2-1, with a tentative D call TRBD1 (5 bases). V was clipped by 5 bases and J by 2 bases, with 19 bases between them. Germline V gene lookup returns CDR1 MNHEY and CDR2 SVGEGT. The CDR3 covers 17 residues. The CDR3 protein is CASSRAGPVYPYNEQFF. The CDR3 nucleotides are TGTGCCAGCAGTAGAGCAGGGCCAGTTTATCCCTACAATGAGCAGTTCTTC.

In its sample, this clone was seen once. The chain employs TRBV6-5 and TRBJ1-5, with TRBD1 matching over 9 bases. The V gene's germline CDR1 is MNHEY and CDR2 SVGAGI. The V gene end was trimmed by 6 bases and the J gene end by 2 bases; junction bases not matched to a gene: 2. The CDR3 is 14 amino acids. The CDR3 nucleotides read TGTGCCAGCAGACAGGGGGCCGGCAATCAGCCCCAGCATTTT. Translating it yields CASRQGAGNQPQHF.

This clone has more than one count but fewer than ten. The rearrangement joins TRBV5-6 to TRBJ2-5; TRBD1 matches at 11 bases. The junction had 10 bases not matched to a gene; V was cut back by 3 bases and J by 9 bases. The CDR3 runs 15 residues. Germline V lookup: CDR1 SGHDT, CDR2 YYEEEE. CDR3: CASSWWTGGDKAQYF. The CDR3 DNA is TGTGCCAGCAGCTGGTGGACAGGGGGCGATAAGGCCCAGTACTTC.

This chain links TRBV6-6 with TRBJ1-1; 7 bases fit TRBD1. V lost 6 bases to trimming and J lost 7 bases; unmatched junction nucleotides: 14. The CDR3 contains 15 residues. Looked up from germline, CDR1 is MNHNY and CDR2 is SVGAGI (reference sequence). The CDR3 region is CASSKKIQGSNEAFF. Written as DNA, the CDR3 is TGTGCCAGCAGCAAAAAAATACAGGGGAGTAATGAAGCTTTCTTT.

This rearrangement joins TRBV30 to TRBJ2-7; a weak D match, TRBD1 (6 bases). This CDR3 is built from 13 residues. Germline CDR1 GTSNPN, CDR2 SVGIG (reference sequence). Trimming pared 3 bases from V and 7 bases from J, leaving 16 bases between. The CDR3 spells CAWSRVGAGEQYF. CDR3 bases: TGTGCCTGGAGCCGGGTGGGGGCCGGGGAGCAGTACTTC.

The rearrangement joins TRBV29-1 to TRBJ1-1; 7 bases are shared with TRBD1. Germline lookup yields CDR1 SQVTM and CDR2 ANQGSEA. J gave up 11 bases and V 4 bases, and 4 bases lay outside the gene matches. The CDR3 length is 10 residues. CDR3 in amino acids: CSVATGVAFF. CDR3 DNA sequence: TGCAGCGTTGCTACAGGGGTGGCTTTCTTT.

The rearrangement uses TRBV29-1 and TRBJ2-3, with TRBD2 matching over 14 bases. Trimming at V came to 4 bases and at J to 4 bases, leaving 1 base not matched to a gene. The CDR3 is 14 residues long. CDR1 is SQVTM and CDR2 is ANQGSEA in the germline V gene. CDR3 amino acids: CSVGLAGGPDTQYF. The DNA of the CDR3 is TGCAGCGTTGGACTAGCGGGGGGGCCAGATACGCAGTATTTT.

This chain links TRBV30 with TRBJ1-4; 10 nucleotides agree with TRBD1. The CDR3 sequence is 15 residues long. CDR1 and CDR2 from the germline V gene are GTSNPN and SVGIG (reference sequence). V lost 1 base and J lost 7; bases outside the gene matches: 6. The CDR3 spells CAWSGDRGLFEKLFF. For the CDR3, the DNA is TGTGCCTGGAGTGGGGACAGGGGACTCTTTGAAAAACTGTTTTTT.

The V and J genes are TRBV7-9 and TRBJ1-1, with D hard to call. This CDR3 contains 14 residues. V lost 0 bases and J 0 bases, leaving 5 bases between the germline ends. Germline-derived CDR1 and CDR2 are SEHNR and FQNEAQ (reference sequence). The CDR3 bases are TGTGCCAGCAGCTTAGCAGCAATGAACACTGAAGCTTTCTTT. Its protein is CASSLAAMNTEAFF.

The sample holds one count of this clone. The chain carries TRBV3-1 (or the pseudogene TRBV3-2) and TRBJ2-5, with a possible D match to TRBD1 (6 bases). This CDR3 has 15 residues. Germline loops: CDR1 LGHDT, CDR2 YNNKEL (reference sequence). Trimming pared 3 bases from V and 1 base from J, leaving 12 bases between. The CDR3 is CASSHGRGPQETQYF. DNA of the CDR3: TGTGCCAGCAGCCATGGCAGGGGTCCCCAAGAGACCCAGTACTTC.

This chain joins TRBV5-1 and TRBJ2-1, with 12 bases matching TRBD2. The V segment lost 0 bases and the J segment 8 bases; nucleotides outside the gene matches: 6. This CDR3 spans 16 amino acids. Germline V gene lookup returns CDR1 SGHRS and CDR2 YFSETQ. The CDR3 region is CASSLDASGGGDEQFF. In DNA form, the CDR3 reads TGCGCCAGCAGCTTGGATGCTAGCGGGGGGGGAGATGAGCAGTTCTTC.

The chain links TRBV29-1 to TRBJ2-7; TRBD1 is a possible D gene (6 bases). V lost 8 bases to trimming and J lost 3 bases, with 17 bases between them. Germline V gene data show CDR1 as SQVTM and CDR2 as ANQGSEA. The CDR3 spans 13 residues. In DNA, the CDR3 is TGCAGCATAAGCAGGGGTGTGGGCTACGAGCAGTACTTC. Protein sequence: CSISRGVGYEQYF.

This clone was seen a single time. This chain uses TRBV19 with TRBJ1-2, with D tentatively TRBD1 (5 bases). This CDR3 has 12 amino acids. V was pared by 8 bases and J by 2 bases, with 9 bases between. Germline-derived CDR1 and CDR2 are LNHDA and SQIVND (reference sequence). CDR3 region: CASQQVNYGYTF. The CDR3 nucleotides are TGTGCCAGTCAACAGGTGAACTATGGCTACACCTTC. Looking up the rest from reference TRBV19 and TRBJ1-2 gives the full variable domain: DGGITQSPKYLFRKEGQNVTLSCEQNLNHDAMYWYRQDPGQGLRLIYYSQIVNDFQKGDIAEGYSVSREKKESFPLTVTSAQKNPTAFYLCASQQVNYGYTFGSGTRLTVV.

This chain uses TRBV6-6 with TRBJ1-2; D gene ambiguous. V gave up 0 bases and J gave up 0 bases, with 8 bases separating them. CDR1 and CDR2 (germline): MNHNY, SVGAGI (reference sequence). CDR3 length: 15 amino acids. This CDR3 is CASSYSYTPNYGYTF. CDR3 in DNA: TGTGCCAGCAGTTACTCGTATACACCTAACTATGGCTACACCTTC.

V gene TRBV29-1 combines with J gene TRBJ1-1; 9 bases line up with TRBD1. In germline, CDR1 is SQVTM, CDR2 ANQGSEA. Trimming at V came to 5 bases and at J to 7 bases, leaving 11 bases not matched to a gene. The CDR3 consists of 14 residues. The CDR3 bases are TGCAGCGTTCCCATTGTAGGGACAGGGTTTGAAGCTTTCTTT. Its translation is CSVPIVGTGFEAFF.

This chain's CDR3 is CASSPGTGTSGGVTRTDTQYF. DNA of the CDR3: TGTGCCAGCAGCCCGGGGACCGGGACTAGCGGGGGGGTGACCCGCACAGATACGCAGTATTTT. The chain employs TRBV4-2 and TRBJ2-3; 16 bases are a match to TRBD2. The V gene's germline CDR1 is LGHNA and CDR2 YNFKEQ. With 4 bases clipped from V and 1 base from J, the junction kept 14 bases outside the gene matches. CDR3 length: 21 amino acids.